This T cell receptor (beta chain) emerged from a study of blood T cell repertoires in COVID-19. Study in general: From the United States, Italy and Spain came samples of acute and convalescent COVID-19. T cells, B-cell-depleted T cells, or PBMCs provided the cDNA or gDNA that served as material.

The CDR3 extends over 12 amino acids. Germline CDR1 is SEHNR and CDR2 is FQNEAQ (reference sequence). J gave up 11 bases and V 8 bases, and 11 bases lay outside the gene matches. In the original analysis: The authors estimated nucleated cell counts from reference gene primer amplification. Measured with immunoSEQ multiplex PCR; TCRdb has only the in-frame clones, and not every one. V and J calls and clone size are given by that table; D and trimming were obtained from the DNA. The profile shows a few hundred thousand clones, around 82% of them singletons. The chain carries TRBV7-9 and TRBJ1-1, with TRBD1 matching over 7 bases. This receptor was identified in a woman in her sixties with acute or convalescent COVID-19. Sequenced material: peripheral blood. The CDR3 reads CASRTLDREAFF. The CDR3 nucleotides are TGTGCCAGCCGGACCCTCGACAGGGAGGCTTTCTTT.